What follows are 27 T cell receptor beta chains derived from one specimen sequenced in a study of radiotherapy plus CTLA-4 blockade in lung cancer. The repertoire was sequenced with immunoSEQ multiplex PCR; TCRdb's copy has only in-frame clones and lacks some. The sample has under 65,000 clones, roughly 77% seen once. The source material was peripheral blood, sampled from a patient treated with radiotherapy plus ipilimumab. These receptors came from a human donor with non-small cell lung cancer whose response to radiotherapy plus ipilimumab could not be evaluated.

The genes are TRBV7-3 and TRBJ2-5; 10 bases align to TRBD1. V was pared by 3 bases and J by 5 bases, with 3 bases of the junction left unmatched. CDR3 size: 14 residues. The germline CDR1 and CDR2 sequences are SGHTA and FQGTGA. CDR3 DNA sequence: TGTGCCAGCAGCTTGGGACAGGGGAAGGAGACCCAGTACTTC. Translation: CASSLGQGKETQYF.

This clone was seen only a few times. The chain joins TRBV23-1 to TRBJ2-3; 8 bases map to TRBD1. TRBV23-1 counts as an open reading frame of uncertain function. V lost 7 bases, J lost 2 bases, and 8 bases stayed unmatched. There are 15 residues in the CDR3. The CDR3 spells CASTPGQGYTDTQYF. The DNA for the CDR3 is TGCGCCAGCACCCCCGGACAGGGCTACACAGATACGCAGTATTTT.

This clone was seen a single time. This rearrangement joins TRBV6-5 to TRBJ2-5; D ambiguous. The end of the DNA is better explained by TRBJ2-7, so the J call may be wrong. The CDR3 has 15 amino acids. Germline V gene data show CDR1 as MNHEY and CDR2 as SVGAGI. This CDR3 reads CASSYSITSSYEQYF. The CDR3 coding sequence is TGTGCCAGCAGTTACTCGATCACGAGCTCCTACGAGCAGTACTTC.

The rearrangement joins TRBV2 to TRBJ1-5, with TRBD1 matching 9 bases. The germline V gene encodes CDR1 SNHLY and CDR2 FYNNEI. V shed 3 bases, J shed 5 bases, and the junction held 5 bases outside the gene matches. This CDR3 has 15 amino acids. The CDR3 DNA sequence: TGTGCCAGCAGTGAGGTACAGGGGGCTGATCAGCCCCAGCATTTT. This gives the protein CASSEVQGADQPQHF.

This chain joins TRBV7-2 and TRBJ1-1; unclear D gene. The V gene lost 6 bases and the J gene lost 4 bases, with 12 bases spanning the gap. This CDR3 region has 13 residues. Germline V CDR1 and CDR2: SGHTA, FQGNSA. The CDR3 loop reads CASRTTGSTEAFF. In DNA form, the CDR3 reads TGTGCCAGCAGAACGACGGGGTCCACTGAAGCTTTCTTT.

V usage is TRBV7-3 and J usage is TRBJ2-5, with D hard to call. Per the germline V gene, CDR1 is SGHTA and CDR2 is FQGTGA. Trimming shortened V by 3 bases and J by 3 bases, and 14 bases separated the two germline ends. The CDR3 loop spans 15 amino acids. This CDR3 reads CASSFGASTEETQYF. In DNA, the CDR3 is TGTGCCAGCAGCTTCGGAGCCTCCACCGAAGAGACCCAGTACTTC.

This chain links TRBV5-1 with TRBJ1-1, with D possibly TRBD1 on 5 matching bases. The V end lost 2 bases, the J end lost 5 bases, and 19 bases lay between the germline ends. Per the germline V gene, CDR1 is SGHRS and CDR2 is YFSETQ. The CDR3 totals 16 residues. CDR3 in amino acids: CASSFYAPGGETEAFF. DNA for the CDR3: TGCGCCAGCAGCTTCTACGCCCCGGGGGGGGAGACTGAAGCTTTCTTT.

The rearrangement uses TRBV25-1 and TRBJ1-5, with TRBD1 identical over 7 bases. The V gene end was trimmed by 11 bases and the J gene end by 0 bases; junction bases not matched to a gene: 13. This CDR3 has 16 residues. Looked up from germline, CDR1 is MGHDK and CDR2 is SYGVNS. CDR3 protein: CAGPGQTINSNQPQHF. The CDR3 bases are TGTGCCGGTCCGGGACAGACGATTAATAGCAATCAGCCCCAGCATTTT. Filled out from reference TRBV25-1 and TRBJ1-5, the complete variable domain reads EADIYQTPRYLVIGTGKKITLECSQTMGHDKMYWYQQDPGMELHLIHYSYGVNSTEKGDLSSESTVSRIRTEHFPLTLESARPSHTSQYLCAGPGQTINSNQPQHFGDGTRLSIL.

The CDR3 protein is CASSPGTSGDSYEQYF. In DNA form, the CDR3 reads TGTGCCAGCAGCCCGGGGACTAGCGGGGACTCCTACGAGCAGTACTTC. The rearrangement links TRBV7-2 to TRBJ2-7, with 13 bases lining up with TRBD2. Germline V gene lookup returns CDR1 SGHTA and CDR2 FQGNSA. The CDR3 extends over 16 amino acids. The V and J ends lost 5 bases and 0 bases, in that order; junction bases with no gene match: 4.

This rearrangement joins TRBV7-9 to TRBJ1-3; D is undetermined. Per the germline V gene, CDR1 is SEHNR and CDR2 is FQNEAQ (reference sequence). V gave up 1 base and J gave up 3 bases, with 7 bases separating them. This CDR3 has 14 residues. CDR3 amino acids: CASSLVHLGNTIYF. The DNA of the CDR3 is TGTGCCAGCAGCTTAGTACATCTTGGAAACACCATATATTTT.

This clone has just a few counts. The chain combines TRBV18 with TRBJ1-1; D is possibly TRBD1 (5 bases). The length of the CDR3 is 14 residues. CDR1 and CDR2 (germline): KGHSH, LQKENI. V lost 5 bases and J lost 3, with 13 bases in between. In DNA, the CDR3 is TGTGCCAGCTCAATCTCCGTGACAGACACTGAAGCTTTCTTT. Amino acids: CASSISVTDTEAFF. The variable domain in full, with the rest retrieved from reference TRBV18 and TRBJ1-1, is NAGVMQNPRHLVRRRGQEARLRCSPMKGHSHVYWYRQLPEEGLKFMVYLQKENIIDESGMPKERFSAEFPKEGPSILRIQQVVRGDSAAYFCASSISVTDTEAFFGQGTRLTVV.

The gene calls are TRBV4-2 and TRBJ2-2, with 8 bases fitting TRBD2. The ends lost 2 bases at V and 0 bases at J; junction bases unmatched: 2. This CDR3 has 16 residues. CDR1 LGHNA and CDR2 YNFKEQ come from the germline V gene. The CDR3 DNA follows: TGTGCCAGCAGCCAAAATAGCGGGACGAACACCGGGGAGCTGTTTTTT. Protein product: CASSQNSGTNTGELFF.

The rearrangement uses TRBV30 and TRBJ2-5, with D tentatively TRBD1 (6 bases). Germline V gene data show CDR1 as GTSNPN and CDR2 as SVGIG (reference sequence). This CDR3 is 13 amino acids long. V lost 1 base and J 5 bases, leaving 11 bases between the germline ends. The CDR3 loop reads CAWSGRGAETQYF. In DNA form, the CDR3 reads TGTGCCTGGAGTGGCAGGGGTGCGGAGACCCAGTACTTC. The full variable domain, with the rest looked up from reference TRBV30 and TRBJ2-5, is SQTIHQWPATLVQPVGSPLSLECTVEGTSNPNLYWYRQAAGRGLQLLFYSVGIGQISSEVPQNLSASRPQDRQFILSSKKLLLSDSGFYLCAWSGRGAETQYFGPGTRLLVL.

Only a few counts were recorded for this clone. The CDR3 reads CASRQGVSGNTIYF. The CDR3 nucleotides are TGTGCCAGTAGGCAAGGGGTCTCTGGAAACACCATATATTTT. The chain is built from TRBV19 and TRBJ1-3, with a weak D call TRBD1 (5 bases). V lost 6 bases, J lost 0 bases, and 9 bases lay in between. The CDR3 runs to 14 residues. Germline V gene sequence: CDR1 LNHDA, CDR2 SQIVND (reference sequence).

V and J are TRBV7-2 and TRBJ1-2; TRBD1 matches 7 bases. V gave up 4 bases and J gave up 7 bases; unmatched junction bases: 3. Germline V gives CDR1 SGHTA, CDR2 FQGNSA. This CDR3 has 12 residues. The CDR3 DNA follows: TGTGCCAGCAGCTCCGGACAGGTTGGCTACACCTTC. It is translated as CASSSGQVGYTF.

This clone was counted a single time. This chain uses TRBV9 with TRBJ2-5; TRBD2 aligns across 9 bases. The DNA matches TRBJ2-7 better at its end, which makes the J call doubtful. The CDR3 contains 15 residues. Per germline, CDR1 SGDLS and CDR2 YYNGEE. The CDR3 DNA reads TGTGCCAGCAGCCCGACGGCTAGCGGGAAAGGCGAGCAGTACTTC. Translated, it gives CASSPTASGKGEQYF.

This clone was detected a few times. This rearrangement joins TRBV4-1 to TRBJ2-1; weak D call: TRBD2 (6 bases). The CDR3 extends over 13 amino acids. V was trimmed by 4 bases and J by 9 bases, leaving 13 bases between them. Looked up from germline, CDR1 is MGHRA and CDR2 is YSYEKL. CDR3 loop: CASSRGGVLEQFF. In DNA form, the CDR3 reads TGCGCCAGCAGCCGCGGCGGGGTGCTTGAGCAGTTCTTC.

The chain links TRBV5-1 to TRBJ2-5, with D tentatively TRBD2 (6 bases). This CDR3 comprises 16 residues. V dropped 2 bases and J dropped 9 bases, with 23 bases sitting between them. Per the germline V gene, CDR1 is SGHRS and CDR2 is YFSETQ. Here the CDR3 reads CASSLRDPRARRAQYF. CDR3 in DNA: TGCGCCAGCAGCTTAAGGGACCCCCGTGCCCGGAGGGCCCAGTACTTC. Complete variable domain (other parts from reference TRBV5-1 and TRBJ2-5): KAGVTQTPRYLIKTRGQQVTLSCSPISGHRSVSWYQQTPGQGLQFLFEYFSETQRNKGNFPGRFSGRQFSNSRSEMNVSTLELGDSALYLCASSLRDPRARRAQYFGPGTRLLVL.

This chain joins TRBV7-3 and TRBJ2-3; 10 nucleotides match TRBD2. The V gene's germline CDR1 is SGHTA and CDR2 FQGTGA. The length of the CDR3 is 13 residues. Unmatched junction bases numbered 2, after V lost 3 bases and J lost 8 bases. This chain's CDR3 is CASSLLAGVTQYF. Here the CDR3 DNA reads TGTGCCAGCAGCTTGCTAGCGGGGGTTACGCAGTATTTT.

The chain carries TRBV18 and TRBJ1-2; 7 bases match TRBD1. The CDR3 covers 15 residues. CDR1 and CDR2 from the germline V gene are KGHSH and LQKENI. The V and J ends lost 3 bases and 6 bases, in that order; junction bases with no gene match: 10. For the CDR3, the DNA is TGTGCCAGCTCACCGAGTGCGACAGGGTGGGATGGCTACACCTTC. Encoded protein: CASSPSATGWDGYTF.

The chain joins TRBV25-1 to TRBJ2-1, with D unresolved. Germline CDR1 reads MGHDK; CDR2 reads SYGVNS. The CDR3 sequence is 16 residues long. Trimming took off 1 base at V and 6 bases at J, with 16 bases between the two ends. Here the CDR3 reads CASSEFQSNGLNEQFF. The CDR3 coding sequence is TGTGCCAGCAGTGAATTTCAGTCAAATGGGCTCAATGAGCAGTTCTTC.

V is TRBV28 and J is TRBJ1-4, with D perhaps matching TRBD1 (5 bases). The V gene lost 7 bases and the J gene lost 8 bases, with 11 bases spanning the gap. The CDR3 consists of 12 residues. CDR1 MDHEN and CDR2 SYDVKM come from the germline V gene. The DNA of the CDR3 is TGTGCCAGCACTCTCCAGGGCGAAAAACTGTTTTTT. Translating it yields CASTLQGEKLFF.

This clone has more than one count but fewer than ten. The chain combines TRBV5-1 with TRBJ2-7, with TRBD1 identical over 9 bases. The CDR3 runs 14 residues. J was trimmed by 5 bases and V by 4 bases; bases with no gene match: 7. Germline V gives CDR1 SGHRS, CDR2 YFSETQ. The CDR3 nucleotides read TGCGCCAGCAGCGCCGGGACAGGGATCCACGAGCAGTACTTC. Translation: CASSAGTGIHEQYF.

V and J are TRBV28 and TRBJ2-3, with TRBD1 identical over 8 bases. The junction had 2 bases not matched to a gene; V was cut back by 5 bases and J by 1 base. In germline, CDR1 is MDHEN, CDR2 SYDVKM. The CDR3 covers 14 residues. CDR3 sequence (DNA): TGTGCCAGCAGTGAGACAGGGGGCACAGATACGCAGTATTTT. Translated: CASSETGGTDTQYF.

The rearrangement joins TRBV7-2 to TRBJ2-2, with 11 positions matching TRBD2. The germline V gene encodes CDR1 SGHTA and CDR2 FQGNSA. CDR3 length: 19 residues. V was pared by 3 bases and J by 1 base, with 10 bases of the junction left unmatched. As DNA, the CDR3 is TGTGCCAGCAGCTTTAGAATTGGGACTAGCGGTGTGAACACCGGGGAGCTGTTTTTT. The encoded protein is CASSFRIGTSGVNTGELFF.

The rearrangement links TRBV4-3 to TRBJ2-3; 9 bases align to TRBD1. V lost 1 base and J lost 3; bases outside the gene matches: 5. The CDR3 covers 16 residues. CDR1 and CDR2 from the germline V gene are LGHNA and YSLEER. The CDR3 bases are TGCGCCAGCAGCCAAGTATGGACAGGGGAGACAGATACGCAGTATTTT. Residues: CASSQVWTGETDTQYF.

V and J are TRBV7-2 and TRBJ1-2; 12 nucleotides match TRBD1. V lost 3 bases to trimming and J lost 5 bases; unmatched junction nucleotides: 7. From germline, CDR1 is SGHTA and CDR2 FQGNSA. This CDR3 region has 16 residues. The CDR3 DNA follows: TGTGCCAGCAGCTTCGGGGGACAGGGGGCGCCTTATGGCTACACCTTC. Its protein is CASSFGGQGAPYGYTF. Filled out from reference TRBV7-2 and TRBJ1-2, the complete variable domain reads GAGVSQSPSNKVTEKGKDVELRCDPISGHTALYWYRQSLGQGLEFLIYFQGNSAPDKSGLPSDRFSAERTGGSVSTLTIQRTQQEDSAVYLCASSFGGQGAPYGYTFGSGTRLTVV.